These 20 T cell receptor beta chains came from one sample sequenced in a study of T cell responses to AZD1222 COVID-19 vaccine. Clones were sequenced by immunoSEQ multiplex PCR, and TCRdb holds only the in-frame ones, with some missing. Of some 150,000 clones listed, around nine tenths are singletons. Sequenced here: peripheral blood, sampled on day 0 of MenACWY control vaccination. The source is an adult in good health.

V gene TRBV6-5 combines with J gene TRBJ1-1; D gene ambiguous. The CDR3 has 13 amino acids. Looked up from germline, CDR1 is MNHEY and CDR2 is SVGAGI. Trimming left V 4 bases short and J 7 bases short, with 13 bases between. The CDR3 here is CASSFPDPVEAFF. CDR3 nucleotides: TGTGCCAGCAGTTTCCCGGACCCGGTTGAAGCTTTCTTT.

V usage is TRBV5-1 and J usage is TRBJ1-2, with 8 bases identical to TRBD1. CDR1 and CDR2 from the germline V gene are SGHRS and YFSETQ. CDR3 size: 14 residues. Trimming took 4 bases from V and 4 from J; bases not matched to a gene: 6. The chain's CDR3 is CASSPDRGGYGYTF. As DNA, the CDR3 is TGCGCCAGCAGCCCTGACAGGGGCGGCTATGGCTACACCTTC. Looking up the rest from reference TRBV5-1 and TRBJ1-2 gives the full variable domain: KAGVTQTPRYLIKTRGQQVTLSCSPISGHRSVSWYQQTPGQGLQFLFEYFSETQRNKGNFPGRFSGRQFSNSRSEMNVSTLELGDSALYLCASSPDRGGYGYTFGSGTRLTVV.

The chain has TRBV4-1 and TRBJ1-4; the match to TRBD1 covers 7 bases. This CDR3 is built from 14 residues. The germline gives CDR1 MGHRA, CDR2 YSYEKL. V lost 8 bases to trimming and J lost 4 bases; unmatched junction nucleotides: 7. CDR3 sequence: CASSSTGHNEKLFF. In nucleotides, the CDR3 is TGCGCCAGCTCTTCGACAGGGCATAATGAAAAACTGTTTTTT.

The CDR3 loop reads CASSLDTVGTEAFF. CDR3 nucleotide sequence: TGCGCCAGCAGCTTGGATACTGTGGGGACTGAAGCTTTCTTT. This sequence joins TRBV5-1 and TRBJ1-1; no clear D gene. Germline V lookup: CDR1 SGHRS, CDR2 YFSETQ. CDR3 size: 14 residues. Trimming took 0 bases from V and 5 from J, leaving 11 bases between them.

This clone was observed once. The CDR3 reads CASSHYYLSYEQYF. The CDR3 DNA follows: TGTGCCAGCAGCCACTACTACCTTTCCTACGAGCAGTACTTC. The chain carries TRBV5-4 and TRBJ2-7; D gene ambiguous. CDR1 is SGHNT, CDR2 YYREEE, per germline (reference sequence). V lost 4 bases, J lost 1 base, and 12 bases lay in between. This CDR3 region has 14 residues. Together with reference TRBV5-4 and TRBJ2-7, the CDR3 gives the full variable domain: ETGVTQSPTHLIKTRGQQVTLRCSSQSGHNTVSWYQQALGQGPQFIFQYYREEENGRGNFPPRFSGLQFPNYSSELNVNALELDDSALYLCASSHYYLSYEQYFGPGTRLTVT.

This clone was detected only a few times. The chain uses TRBV29-1 and TRBJ1-1; 12 nucleotides align to TRBD1. V lost 4 bases to trimming and J lost 6 bases; unmatched junction nucleotides: 6. Germline CDR1 and CDR2: SQVTM and ANQGSEA. The CDR3 has 14 residues. CDR3 sequence reads: CSVATGTGGSEAFF. Written as DNA, the CDR3 is TGCAGCGTTGCAACCGGGACAGGGGGCTCTGAAGCTTTCTTT.

The V gene is TRBV15, the J gene TRBJ1-1; the match to TRBD1 covers 7 bases. CDR3 length: 15 amino acids. J gave up 1 base and V 0 bases, and 2 bases lay outside the gene matches. Per the germline V gene, CDR1 is LNHNV and CDR2 is YYDKDF (reference sequence). The CDR3 sequence is CATSREKGANTEAFF. The CDR3 DNA reads TGTGCCACCAGCAGAGAGAAGGGGGCGAACACTGAAGCTTTCTTT.

This clone was recorded only once. The chain couples TRBV18 to TRBJ1-1; possible D gene TRBD1, 5 bases. Germline V CDR1 and CDR2: KGHSH, LQKENI. Trimming removed 5 bases from V and 1 base from J, with 5 bases in between. This CDR3 is built from 12 residues. The CDR3 here is CASSRGNTEAFF. CDR3 sequence (DNA): TGTGCCAGCTCAAGGGGGAACACTGAAGCTTTCTTT. Based on the CDR3 plus reference TRBV18 and TRBJ1-1, the full variable domain is NAGVMQNPRHLVRRRGQEARLRCSPMKGHSHVYWYRQLPEEGLKFMVYLQKENIIDESGMPKERFSAEFPKEGPSILRIQQVVRGDSAAYFCASSRGNTEAFFGQGTRLTVV.

The J gene is TRBJ1-2, the V gene TRBV10-2, with D unclear. The CDR3 sequence is 14 residues long. Germline V gene lookup returns CDR1 WSHSY and CDR2 SAAADI. Trimming left V 7 bases short and J 4 bases short, with 16 bases between. This CDR3 is CASTFRAGGYGYTF. Here the CDR3 DNA reads TGCGCCAGCACCTTTAGGGCGGGTGGCTATGGCTACACCTTC.

Written as DNA, the CDR3 is TGCAGTGCTAGTCCAAGTCAGGGAAGCGATTCACCCCTCCACTTT. Its translation: CSASPSQGSDSPLHF. The rearrangement links TRBV20-1 to TRBJ1-6, with D tentatively TRBD1 (5 bases). CDR1 and CDR2 from the germline V gene are DFQATT and SNEGSKA (reference sequence). Trimming cost V 3 bases and J 8 bases, with 17 bases left between them. CDR3 length: 15 residues.

The table lists this clone with a few counts. The CDR3 sequence: CASSQLEQGYEQYF. CDR3 nucleotide sequence: TGTGCCAGCAGCCAACTTGAGCAGGGTTACGAGCAGTACTTC. The rearrangement uses TRBV5-4 and TRBJ2-7, with a possible D match to TRBD1 (5 bases). Germline CDR1 reads SGHNT; CDR2 reads YYREEE (reference sequence). The CDR3 is made up of 14 amino acids. With 4 bases removed from V and 4 bases from J, the gap between germline ends came to 15 bases. Filled out from reference TRBV5-4 and TRBJ2-7, the complete variable domain reads ETGVTQSPTHLIKTRGQQVTLRCSSQSGHNTVSWYQQALGQGPQFIFQYYREEENGRGNFPPRFSGLQFPNYSSELNVNALELDDSALYLCASSQLEQGYEQYFGPGTRLTVT.

The chain employs TRBV7-9 and TRBJ1-4; 7 bases fit TRBD1. The CDR3 is 12 residues long. V was pared by 5 bases and J by 8 bases, with 2 bases of the junction left unmatched. CDR1 is SEHNR, CDR2 FQNEAQ, per germline (reference sequence). The CDR3 nucleotides are TGTGCCAGCAGCCAACAGGGGGAAAAACTGTTTTTT. Protein product: CASSQQGEKLFF.

The V gene is TRBV15, the J gene TRBJ2-1; no definite D call. The CDR3 runs to 14 residues. V shed 1 base and J shed 7 bases, with 11 bases lying between them. CDR1 and CDR2 (germline): LNHNV, YYDKDF (reference sequence). CDR3 DNA: TGTGCCACCAGCAGAGTGGGCAACTTAAATGAGCAGTTCTTC. It yields the protein CATSRVGNLNEQFF.

The chain has TRBV7-6 and TRBJ1-1; 11 bases are a match to TRBD1. V was pared by 5 bases and J by 4 bases, with 9 bases of the junction left unmatched. The CDR3 spans 16 residues. CDR1 and CDR2 (germline): SGHVS, FNYEAQ. CDR3 sequence reads: CASSRTGTGGGTEAFF. In DNA form, the CDR3 reads TGTGCCAGCAGCCGAACTGGGACAGGGGGTGGCACTGAAGCTTTCTTT.

The V gene is TRBV14, the J gene TRBJ2-5; 12 bases fit TRBD2. There are 17 residues in the CDR3. V lost 1 base and J lost 4; bases outside the gene matches: 7. Germline assignment: CDR1 SGHDN and CDR2 FVKESK. DNA of the CDR3: TGTGCCAGCAGCCAAGGGATACTAGCGGGGGGCGGAGAGACCCAGTACTTC. This translates into CASSQGILAGGGETQYF.

This rearrangement joins TRBV30 to TRBJ1-5; TRBD1 is a possible D gene (5 bases). Trimming cost V 2 bases and J 7 bases, with 12 bases left between them. In germline, CDR1 is GTSNPN, CDR2 SVGIG (reference sequence). This CDR3 contains 13 residues. The CDR3: CAWSKGSGQPQHF. CDR3 in DNA: TGTGCCTGGAGTAAGGGTTCAGGGCAGCCCCAGCATTTT.

A few counts support this clone. This sequence joins TRBV29-1 and TRBJ1-5, with D unresolved. CDR3 size: 15 residues. Trimming took off 3 bases at V and 0 bases at J, with 12 bases between the two ends. CDR1 and CDR2 (germline): SQVTM, ANQGSEA. The CDR3 loop reads CSVDFRTDSNQPQHF. The CDR3 coding sequence is TGCAGCGTTGACTTTCGGACGGATAGCAATCAGCCCCAGCATTTT.

The chain joins TRBV10-3 to TRBJ2-1, with D possibly being TRBD1 (5 bases). The CDR3 extends over 13 amino acids. Deletions cut 4 bases from V and 3 bases from J, with 7 bases between. The germline gives CDR1 ENHRY, CDR2 SYGVKD. The CDR3 is CAISGTSYNEQFF. CDR3 nucleotides: TGTGCCATCAGTGGGACAAGCTACAATGAGCAGTTCTTC.

The J gene is TRBJ1-2, the V gene TRBV5-6, with 10 positions matching TRBD1. The V gene's germline CDR1 is SGHDT and CDR2 YYEEEE. This CDR3 has 14 amino acids. The J segment lost 5 bases and the V segment lost 4 bases, leaving 5 bases of the junction unmatched. CDR3 amino acids: CASSPDRGGYGYTF. The CDR3 DNA follows: TGTGCCAGCAGCCCGGACAGGGGGGGTTATGGCTACACCTTC.

The table lists this clone with a count of one. This chain joins TRBV6-2 or TRBV6-3 and TRBJ1-1; TRBD1 matches 9 bases. This CDR3 has 13 amino acids. The trim removed 2 bases at V and 8 bases at J, leaving 3 bases unmatched. In germline, CDR1 is MNHEY, CDR2 SVGEGT. CDR3 region: CASSYPGQGEAFF. In DNA, the CDR3 is TGTGCCAGCAGTTACCCGGGACAGGGCGAAGCTTTCTTT.